The subject of this entry is one T cell receptor beta chain. The source of the sample is a study of blood T cell repertoires in COVID-19. Across the whole study: Whether acute or convalescent, the COVID-19 samples came from the United States, Italy and Spain. T cells, B-cell-depleted T cells, or PBMCs provided the cDNA or gDNA that served as material.

Source study methods: Amplified reference gene primers provided the basis for estimating nucleated cell counts. The table came from immunoSEQ multiplex PCR; TCRdb's copy has only in-frame clones and leaves some out. The V and J calls and clone size are taken from that table; D and trimming were inferred from the DNA. The sample has tens of thousands of clones, roughly 90% seen once. The TCR was taken from a man between 60 and 70 years old with active COVID-19. The sample taken for sequencing was peripheral blood.

Here the CDR3 reads CASSQSYIAGGSDTQYF. The CDR3 DNA reads TGCGCCAGCAGTCAATCTTATATAGCGGGAGGGTCAGATACGCAGTATTTT. The chain is built from TRBV23-1 and TRBJ2-3; 11 nucleotides match TRBD2. TRBV23-1 is an open reading frame whose function is uncertain. The CDR3 runs to 17 residues. Losses at the gene ends were 0 bases for V and 4 bases for J; bases not matched to a gene: 6.